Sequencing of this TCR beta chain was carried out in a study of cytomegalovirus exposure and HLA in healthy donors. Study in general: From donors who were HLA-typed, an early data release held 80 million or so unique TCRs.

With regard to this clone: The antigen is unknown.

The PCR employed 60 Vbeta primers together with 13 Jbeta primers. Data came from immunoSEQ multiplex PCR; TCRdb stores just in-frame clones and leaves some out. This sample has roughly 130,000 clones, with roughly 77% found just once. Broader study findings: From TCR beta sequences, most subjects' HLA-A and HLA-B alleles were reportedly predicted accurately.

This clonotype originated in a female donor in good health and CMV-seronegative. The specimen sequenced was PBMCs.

The CDR3 reads CASSLRQGAGTEAFF. For the CDR3, the DNA is TGCGCCAGCAGCTTGAGACAGGGGGCCGGCACTGAAGCTTTCTTT. This sequence joins TRBV5-1 and TRBJ1-1; 10 positions agree with TRBD1. The CDR3 runs to 15 residues. J lost 4 bases, V lost 1 base, and 4 bases had no gene match. Looked up from germline, CDR1 is SGHRS and CDR2 is YFSETQ.